These 4 T cell receptor beta chains came from one sample sequenced in a study of T cell repertoires in cytomegalovirus infection. One entry per CDR3 protein results from TCRdb running MiXCR on the reads. The table lists 600,000 to 800,000 distinct CDR3 sequences, 20% to 25% of them singletons. Sequencing was performed on CD8+ T cells from PBMCs. These receptors came from a human donor in good health (CMV status not recorded). Some clones in this sample may be carry-over from other donors' samples.

This clonotype was seen just once. One end of the junction fails to match germline, which may point to a read error. This chain's CDR3 is CVSRTGGTEAFF. The CDR3 coding sequence is TGTGTCAGCAGAACAGGGGGTACTGAAGCTTTCTTT. The gene calls are TRBV12-3 or TRBV12-4 and TRBJ1-1, with 8 bases matching TRBD1. This CDR3 spans 12 amino acids.

The chain links TRBV5-5 to TRBJ2-3; 11 bases are a match to TRBD2. The CDR3 has 18 amino acids. With V trimmed by 0 bases and J by 0 bases, 6 bases remained unmatched. Germline values: CDR1 SGHKS, CDR2 YYEKEE (reference sequence). The CDR3, as DNA: TGTGCCAGCAGCTTGGAAACTAGCGGGGGTTCTAGCACAGATACGCAGTATTTT. Protein product: CASSLETSGGSSTDTQYF.

This clonotype was counted only a few times. This chain connects TRBV20-1 to TRBJ2-7; D call uncertain. Germline V gives CDR1 DFQATT, CDR2 SNEGSKA (reference sequence). The V gene lost 0 bases and the J gene lost 3 bases, with 9 bases spanning the gap. The CDR3 is 13 residues long. Here the CDR3 DNA reads TGCAGTGCTAGAGATTTCAGAGGCTACGAGCAGTACTTC. Translation: CSARDFRGYEQYF.

This clonotype has ten or more counts. V is TRBV7-6 and J is TRBJ1-1; no reliable D call. Germline V lookup: CDR1 SGHVS, CDR2 FNYEAQ. Trimming left V 2 bases short and J 8 bases short, with 9 bases between. The CDR3 has 12 residues. The CDR3 DNA reads as TGTGCCAGCAGCTTAAATGGGAAGGAAGCTTTCTTT. Its protein is CASSLNGKEAFF.